The clone carrying this T cell receptor beta chain was detected many times. This specimen belongs to a study of T cells after yellow fever vaccination. TCRdb reanalysed the 5' RACE reads using MiXCR and keeps one entry per CDR3 protein. The sample shows a few hundred thousand distinct CDR3 sequences, roughly 7% of them seen only once. With 3 bases removed from V and 3 bases from J, the gap between germline ends came to 13 bases. Germline CDR1 is MNHNS and CDR2 is SASEGT. The CDR3 runs to 15 residues. This rearrangement joins TRBV6-1 to TRBJ2-3; perhaps TRBD1 as D (5 bases). The sequencing here drew on PBMCs, taken around 45 days after the first yellow fever vaccination. This clonotype originated in a man aged 18 to 30 who received the YFV17D yellow fever vaccine. The CDR3: CASSDQGSWTDTQYF. The CDR3 DNA reads as TGTGCCAGCAGTGACCAGGGTAGCTGGACAGATACGCAGTATTTT.